These 23 T cell receptor beta chains were all obtained from the same sample, sequenced in a study of T cell responses to AZD1222 COVID-19 vaccine. Profiling relied on immunoSEQ multiplex PCR, and the TCRdb table lists in-frame clones only, not all of them. The sample consists of about 120,000 clones, about 85% of them appearing once. Here the sequenced sample was peripheral blood, taken on day 0 of AZD1222 vaccination. Every receptor here comes from an adult in good health.

This chain joins TRBV2 and TRBJ2-7; no reliable D call. The V and J ends lost 3 bases and 12 bases respectively, with 15 bases between them. Germline V gives CDR1 SNHLY, CDR2 FYNNEI. There are 12 residues in the CDR3. This CDR3 reads CASSDQSSRRYF. In DNA, the CDR3 is TGTGCCAGCAGTGATCAGTCCTCCAGGCGGTACTTC.

The chain employs TRBV5-1 and TRBJ1-2; D is possibly TRBD1 (5 bases). V shed 1 base and J shed 3 bases, with 19 bases lying between them. This CDR3 is 17 amino acids long. CDR1 and CDR2 (germline): SGHRS, YFSETQ. CDR3 in amino acids: CASSLSPSGRADYGYTF. CDR3 sequence (DNA): TGCGCCAGCAGCTTGTCCCCTTCCGGCAGGGCAGACTATGGCTACACCTTC.

The J gene is TRBJ2-5, the V gene TRBV5-4; D perhaps matches TRBD2 (6 bases). V lost 3 bases and J 1 base, leaving 10 bases between the germline ends. This CDR3 comprises 14 residues. Per the germline V gene, CDR1 is SGHNT and CDR2 is YYREEE (reference sequence). CDR3 region: CASSSGLRQETQYF. CDR3 bases: TGTGCCAGCAGCTCCGGACTACGCCAAGAGACCCAGTACTTC.

The rearrangement uses TRBV16 and TRBJ1-2, with 9 bases lining up with TRBD1. Germline assignment: CDR1 KGHSY and CDR2 FQNENV. V shed 4 bases and J 1 base; nucleotides not matched to a gene: 4. The CDR3 contains 15 residues. The CDR3 DNA reads TGTGCCAGCAGCCCCGGGACAGGGAGTAACTATGGCTACACCTTC. It specifies CASSPGTGSNYGYTF.

This clone showed up just once. The genes are TRBV19 and TRBJ1-2; a possible D gene is TRBD1 (5 bases). CDR3 length equals 16 residues. The V gene lost 7 bases and the J gene lost 7 bases, with 25 bases spanning the gap. Germline V gene lookup returns CDR1 LNHDA and CDR2 SQIVND (reference sequence). The DNA of the CDR3 is TGTGCCAGTACCCAGGCAGTTGGCGGGGGTTCTCGTGGCTACACCTTC. Its protein is CASTQAVGGGSRGYTF.

This chain's CDR3 is CASSQETGGSYEQYF. CDR3 DNA sequence: TGCGCCAGCAGCCAAGAGACAGGGGGTTCCTACGAGCAGTACTTC. This chain joins TRBV4-1 and TRBJ2-7, with TRBD1 matching over 9 bases. The germline V gene has CDR1 MGHRA and CDR2 YSYEKL. The CDR3 is 15 amino acids. Losses at the gene ends were 0 bases for V and 1 base for J; bases not matched to a gene: 1.

The chain combines TRBV9 with TRBJ2-7; TRBD2 agrees at 8 bases. V was clipped by 0 bases and J by 6 bases; unmatched bases: 5. From germline, CDR1 is SGDLS and CDR2 YYNGEE. The CDR3 runs 14 residues. CDR3 DNA: TGTGCCAGCAGCGTAGGGACTAGCAACCGCGAGCAGTACTTC. This sequence encodes CASSVGTSNREQYF.

The chain employs TRBV27 and TRBJ1-6, with 9 bases identical to TRBD1. CDR3 size: 16 residues. The germline CDR1 and CDR2 sequences are MNHEY and SMNVEV (reference sequence). V was clipped by 6 bases and J by 6 bases; unmatched bases: 9. As DNA, the CDR3 is TGTGCCAGCAGGATTACCGGGACAGGGAGTAATTCACCCCTCCACTTT. The encoded protein is CASRITGTGSNSPLHF.

This chain connects TRBV11-1 to TRBJ2-2; 8 nucleotides align to TRBD1. This CDR3 has 13 residues. Germline V gives CDR1 SGHAT, CDR2 FQDESV (reference sequence). J lost 7 bases, V lost 5 bases, and 3 bases had no gene match. The CDR3 reads CASSQTGDGELFF. In DNA, the CDR3 is TGTGCCAGCAGCCAGACAGGGGACGGGGAGCTGTTTTTT.

This clone was seen just once. The V call is TRBV6-6, the J call TRBJ2-1, with TRBD2 identical over 12 bases. Trimming removed 6 bases from V and 9 bases from J; junction bases left unmatched: 3. CDR3 size: 13 residues. The germline V gene has CDR1 MNHNY and CDR2 SVGAGI (reference sequence). Here the CDR3 reads CASSLLAGGEQFF. For the CDR3, the DNA is TGTGCCAGCAGCCTACTAGCGGGGGGTGAGCAGTTCTTC.

The V gene is TRBV19, the J gene TRBJ1-1, with 9 bases fitting TRBD1. This CDR3 has 13 residues. Germline V gene sequence: CDR1 LNHDA, CDR2 SQIVND (reference sequence). Trimming took 6 bases from V and 5 from J; bases not matched to a gene: 4. CDR3 sequence: CASRTGGRTEAFF. CDR3 nucleotides: TGTGCCAGTAGGACAGGGGGAAGAACTGAAGCTTTCTTT. The full variable domain, with the rest looked up from reference TRBV19 and TRBJ1-1, is DGGITQSPKYLFRKEGQNVTLSCEQNLNHDAMYWYRQDPGQGLRLIYYSQIVNDFQKGDIAEGYSVSREKKESFPLTVTSAQKNPTAFYLCASRTGGRTEAFFGQGTRLTVV.

Regarding this clone: At one end, the junction sequence differs from germline, possibly due to a read error. The chain recombines TRBV12-3 or TRBV12-4 with TRBJ2-7; 13 nucleotides match TRBD2. The CDR3 contains 13 residues. CDR3 loop: CASSLEGLAGRRF. The CDR3 DNA follows: TGTGCCAGCAGTTTAGAGGGACTAGCGGGGAGGCGCTTC.

The V and J genes are TRBV29-1 and TRBJ2-3; 11 positions match TRBD2. This CDR3 region has 17 residues. The germline gives CDR1 SQVTM, CDR2 ANQGSEA. Losses at the gene ends were 6 bases for V and 3 bases for J; bases not matched to a gene: 14. CDR3 DNA: TGCAGCGTCGACCTTAGCGGGAGGGCCGGTCTGACAGATACGCAGTATTTT. The encoded protein is CSVDLSGRAGLTDTQYF.

V and J are TRBV27 and TRBJ2-1; D is uncertain. Trimming removed 1 base at V and 7 bases at J, with 2 bases between. This CDR3 spans 11 amino acids. Germline CDR1 and CDR2: MNHEY and SMNVEV (reference sequence). The CDR3 loop reads CASSLYNEQFF. CDR3 sequence (DNA): TGTGCCAGCAGTTTATATAATGAGCAGTTCTTC.

The rearrangement uses TRBV19 and TRBJ1-1, with unresolved D. V was clipped by 3 bases and J by 1 base, with 6 bases between them. The CDR3 totals 13 residues. Germline assignment: CDR1 LNHDA and CDR2 SQIVND (reference sequence). The CDR3 region is CASSINRNTEAFF. DNA for the CDR3: TGTGCCAGTAGTATCAATCGGAACACTGAAGCTTTCTTT.

This chain joins TRBV9 and TRBJ2-1; possible D gene TRBD2, 5 bases. Looked up from germline, CDR1 is SGDLS and CDR2 is YYNGEE. There are 15 residues in the CDR3. The V and J ends lost 2 bases and 3 bases respectively, with 12 bases between them. Here the CDR3 DNA reads TGTGCCAGCAGCGTGTCGGGGAGCGGCTACAATGAGCAGTTCTTC. Protein product: CASSVSGSGYNEQFF. The complete variable domain, with remaining parts taken from reference TRBV9 and TRBJ2-1, reads DSGVTQTPKHLITATGQRVTLRCSPRSGDLSVYWYQQSLDQGLQFLIQYYNGEERAKGNILERFSAQQFPDLHSELNLSSLELGDSALYFCASSVSGSGYNEQFFGPGTRLTVL.

This chain joins TRBV2 and TRBJ1-4, with no clear D. V lost 7 bases and J lost 0, with 15 bases in between. The CDR3 totals 16 residues. The germline gives CDR1 SNHLY, CDR2 FYNNEI. The CDR3 region has the DNA TGTGCCAGCACAACACACCGGGCGGCAACTAATGAAAAACTGTTTTTT. Residues: CASTTHRAATNEKLFF.

The chain carries TRBV2 and TRBJ1-2, with D perhaps matching TRBD1 (6 bases). This CDR3 is built from 14 residues. With 1 base removed from V and 6 bases from J, the gap between germline ends came to 12 bases. The germline V gene has CDR1 SNHLY and CDR2 FYNNEI. The CDR3 reads CASSEGTQGNGYTF. The CDR3 DNA is TGTGCCAGCAGTGAAGGAACCCAGGGGAATGGCTACACCTTC.

V gene TRBV11-1 combines with J gene TRBJ1-5, with 7 positions matching TRBD1. The germline gives CDR1 SGHAT, CDR2 FQDESV (reference sequence). The V segment lost 1 base and the J segment 6 bases; nucleotides outside the gene matches: 0. This CDR3 has 13 residues. Written as DNA, the CDR3 is TGTGCCAGCAGCTTAGACAGGGGTCAGCCCCAGCATTTT. Its protein product is CASSLDRGQPQHF.

V is TRBV7-9 and J is TRBJ1-1; a weak D match, TRBD1 (6 bases). This CDR3 contains 16 residues. Germline V lookup: CDR1 SEHNR, CDR2 FQNEAQ (reference sequence). V was cut by 5 bases and J by 3 bases, with 19 bases left in between. DNA of the CDR3: TGTGCCAGCAGCCCCCAAGGCTTGGACAGAGACACTGAAGCTTTCTTT. Translation: CASSPQGLDRDTEAFF.

With regard to this clone: Since the CDR3 does not end with the conserved phenylalanine or tryptophan, this likely comes from a read error. This rearrangement joins TRBV29-1 to TRBJ1-1; D is unclear. Germline-derived CDR1 and CDR2 are SQVTM and ANQGSEA. CDR3 length: 13 residues. Trimming shortened V by 6 bases and J by 0 bases, and 11 bases separated the two germline ends. The chain's CDR3 is CSVAGKMNTEAFS. Here the CDR3 DNA reads TGCAGCGTGGCCGGGAAGATGAACACTGAAGCTTTCTCT.

V gene TRBV21-1 combines with J gene TRBJ2-7; TRBD2 reflects the table's D call only, with no check against the DNA. TRBV21-1 corresponds to a pseudogene. This CDR3 contains 15 residues. CDR3 protein: CASRPGLAGGDEQYF. As DNA, the CDR3 is TGTGCCAGCAGACCCGGACTAGCGGGAGGGGACGAGCAGTACTTC.

CDR3 amino acids: CASSSRPHTNSGNTIYF. The CDR3 coding sequence is TGTGCCAGCAGTTCCCGCCCCCACACCAACTCTGGAAACACCATATATTTT. This chain links TRBV28 with TRBJ1-3; D uncertain. There are 17 residues in the CDR3. V lost 4 bases and J lost 0, with 16 bases in between. Germline CDR1 is MDHEN and CDR2 is SYDVKM. Complete variable domain (other parts from reference TRBV28 and TRBJ1-3): DVKVTQSSRYLVKRTGEKVFLECVQDMDHENMFWYRQDPGLGLRLIYFSYDVKMKEKGDIPEGYSVSREKKERFSLILESASTNQTSMYLCASSSRPHTNSGNTIYFGEGSWLTVV.